This T cell receptor (beta chain) was profiled in a study of blood T cell repertoires in COVID-19. Study summary: Some COVID-19 samples were acute and others convalescent; all came from the United States, Italy and Spain. Sample material is recorded as cDNA or gDNA derived from T cells, B-cell-depleted T cells, or PBMCs.

Study processing details: Estimation of nucleated cell counts relied on the amplification of reference gene primers. Some clones are missing from TCRdb's copy, which holds only in-frame ones; the method was immunoSEQ multiplex PCR. V and J calls and clone size are those listed in that table; D and trimming were worked out from the DNA. The profile covers over 200,000 clones, with about 83% appearing a single time and 7% to 10% taken by the ten largest. This CDR3 spans 19 amino acids. With 0 bases clipped from V and 8 bases from J, the junction kept 16 bases outside the gene matches. The sequencing input was peripheral blood. The receptor was derived from a woman in her 50s with acute or convalescent COVID-19. The chain uses TRBV6-7 and TRBJ1-2, with TRBD1 identical over 12 bases. TRBV6-7 is an ORF, and what it does is uncertain. CDR3 nucleotides: TGTGCCAGCAGTTACTCGAAGTGCCAGCCGGGACAGGGGGCAGAGGGCTACACCTTC. Protein product: CASSYSKCQPGQGAEGYTF.